The 15 T cell receptor beta chains given below trace back to one sample, sequenced in a study of T cells after yellow fever vaccination. TCRdb fed the 5' RACE reads into MiXCR, producing one record per CDR3 protein. The repertoire holds 100,000 to 150,000 distinct CDR3 sequences, 7.4% seen once, with around 2.6% in the top ten. Material: CD4+ T cells sorted from PBMCs, obtained approximately 11 days after the first yellow fever vaccination. These receptors came from a man younger than 35 who received the YFV17D yellow fever vaccine.

This clonotype was observed at least ten times. This chain joins TRBV7-2 and TRBJ1-2; no clear D gene. The germline CDR1 and CDR2 sequences are SGHTA and FQGNSA. The germline V and J ends were trimmed by 5 bases and 4 bases, with 17 bases remaining between them. The CDR3 consists of 15 residues. The CDR3 reads CASSPQKGRAYGYTF. The CDR3, as DNA: TGTGCCAGCAGCCCTCAAAAGGGCAGAGCCTATGGCTACACCTTC.

In its sample, this clonotype was seen many times. The chain combines TRBV7-8 with TRBJ2-3, with D uncertain. Trimming stripped 2 bases from V and 1 base from J, with 4 bases between. The CDR3 covers 13 residues. CDR1 SGHVS and CDR2 FQNEAQ come from the germline V gene. The CDR3 reads CASSLFGTDTQYF. The DNA of the CDR3 is TGTGCCAGCAGCTTATTTGGCACAGATACGCAGTATTTT.

Ten or more counts support this clonotype. The chain uses TRBV4-2 and TRBJ2-6; D is undetermined. V was clipped by 9 bases and J by 0 bases, with 12 bases between them. Germline V lookup: CDR1 LGHNA, CDR2 YNFKEQ. The CDR3 runs to 15 residues. CDR3 nucleotides: TGTGCCAGTAATTCAGGTTCCTCTGGGGCCAACGTCCTGACTTTC. Protein sequence: CASNSGSSGANVLTF.

This clonotype was observed many times. The gene calls are TRBV3-1 and TRBJ1-6; D might be TRBD1 (6 bases). The germline CDR1 and CDR2 sequences are LGHDT and YNNKEL (reference sequence). Trimming removed 4 bases at V and 13 bases at J, with 14 bases between. The CDR3 spans 13 residues. This CDR3 is CASSPGQGTPLHF. The CDR3 DNA sequence: TGTGCCAGCAGCCCGGGACAAGGAACGCCCCTCCACTTT.

This clonotype has ten or more counts. J is TRBJ2-7 and V is TRBV6-1; 9 nucleotides agree with TRBD1. V gave up 4 bases and J gave up 2 bases; unmatched junction bases: 9. This CDR3 has 16 residues. CDR1 is MNHNS and CDR2 is SASEGT in the germline V gene. Here the CDR3 DNA reads TGTGCCAGCAGTGGACGTTGGAGGGACAGGGCCTACGAGCAGTACTTC. Translated: CASSGRWRDRAYEQYF.

This clonotype was seen ten or more times. This chain joins TRBV20-1 and TRBJ2-5, with 8 bases identical to TRBD1. Germline V CDR1 and CDR2: DFQATT, SNEGSKA (reference sequence). This CDR3 has 13 amino acids. Trimming cost V 5 bases and J 5 bases; bases outside gene matches: 7. The CDR3 is CSALQGVWETQYF. In DNA form, the CDR3 reads TGCAGTGCTTTACAGGGGGTCTGGGAGACCCAGTACTTC.

There are a few counts of this clonotype. This chain uses TRBV5-4 with TRBJ2-7; perhaps TRBD1 as D (8 bases). There are 15 residues in the CDR3. Germline V gene data show CDR1 as SGHNT and CDR2 as YYREEE (reference sequence). The V gene lost 4 bases and the J gene lost 4 bases, with 18 bases spanning the gap. CDR3 residues: CASSPLTGGEYEQYF. The CDR3 DNA reads TGTGCCAGCAGCCCACTCACAGGGGGGGAATACGAGCAGTACTTC. Using reference TRBV5-4 and TRBJ2-7 for the parts outside the CDR3, the full variable domain is ETGVTQSPTHLIKTRGQQVTLRCSSQSGHNTVSWYQQALGQGPQFIFQYYREEENGRGNFPPRFSGLQFPNYSSELNVNALELDDSALYLCASSPLTGGEYEQYFGPGTRLTVT.

About this clonotype: A read error may be the cause here, since a much bigger clone is one base away. The chain has TRBV29-1 and TRBJ2-4; D unresolved. Germline-derived CDR1 and CDR2 are SQVTM and ANQGSEA. There are 13 residues in the CDR3. CDR3 DNA: TGCAGCGTTGAAGGGGTCCCGAAAAACAGTCAGTACTTC. Amino acids: CSVEGVPKNSQYF.

This clonotype showed up many times. This chain links TRBV15 with TRBJ1-2, with D unclear. This CDR3 region has 12 residues. Germline V gene lookup returns CDR1 LNHNV and CDR2 YYDKDF (reference sequence). V was pared by 4 bases and J by 2 bases, with 5 bases between. The CDR3 here is CATSTSNYGYTF. The CDR3 DNA is TGTGCCACCAGCACCAGCAACTATGGCTACACCTTC.

This clonotype has more than one count but fewer than ten. The V call is TRBV29-1, the J call TRBJ2-1; 9 nucleotides line up with TRBD1. Germline values: CDR1 SQVTM, CDR2 ANQGSEA. The CDR3 loop spans 16 amino acids. V was pared by 6 bases and J by 1 base, with 10 bases of the junction left unmatched. The CDR3 loop reads CSVGTGTGKSYNEQFF. The CDR3 nucleotides are TGCAGCGTCGGTACCGGGACAGGGAAATCCTACAATGAGCAGTTCTTC.

This clonotype was observed at least ten times. The V call is TRBV3-1, the J call TRBJ1-4; no firm D call. This CDR3 region has 14 residues. V lost 3 bases to trimming and J lost 5 bases, with 10 bases between them. The germline CDR1 and CDR2 sequences are LGHDT and YNNKEL (reference sequence). CDR3 bases: TGTGCCAGCAGCCAGCGGCAGGTGAATGAAAAACTGTTTTTT. Translated, it gives CASSQRQVNEKLFF.

The chain recombines TRBV30 with TRBJ2-7; TRBD2 matches 9 bases. Losses at the gene ends were 1 base for V and 2 bases for J; bases not matched to a gene: 15. CDR1 is GTSNPN, CDR2 SVGIG, per germline (reference sequence). This CDR3 spans 18 amino acids. Written as DNA, the CDR3 is TGTGCCTGGAGTGGAGGGATGAACAAGCGGGGGGCTACCTACGAGCAGTACTTC. Its translation: CAWSGGMNKRGATYEQYF.

This clonotype appeared many times. V and J are TRBV4-3 and TRBJ2-1; 7 bases are shared with TRBD2. V shed 3 bases, J shed 7 bases, and the junction held 9 bases outside the gene matches. The germline V gene encodes CDR1 LGHNA and CDR2 YSLEER. The CDR3 has 15 residues. CDR3 DNA sequence: TGCGCCAGCAGCCAGAGGAGCGGGGCTAGGAATGAGCAGTTCTTC. Translation: CASSQRSGARNEQFF.

There are many counts of this clonotype. The chain is built from TRBV5-1 and TRBJ1-2; the D gene is possibly TRBD1 (6 bases). The CDR3 is made up of 16 amino acids. The ends were cut back, 4 bases at V and 4 bases at J, with 20 bases in the middle. Germline CDR1 is SGHRS and CDR2 is YFSETQ. This CDR3 reads CASSGDSLQGSYGYTF. In DNA, the CDR3 is TGCGCCAGCAGCGGTGACAGTCTTCAGGGGAGCTATGGCTACACCTTC.

This clonotype was seen many times. The chain recombines TRBV4-3 with TRBJ1-5; maybe TRBD1 (6 bases). CDR3 length: 16 residues. Germline V CDR1 and CDR2: LGHNA, YSLEER. V was pared by 0 bases and J by 6 bases, with 15 bases between. As DNA, the CDR3 is TGCGCCAGCAGCCAAGAATATACAGGGTCCGGTCAGCCCCAGCATTTT. This sequence encodes CASSQEYTGSGQPQHF.